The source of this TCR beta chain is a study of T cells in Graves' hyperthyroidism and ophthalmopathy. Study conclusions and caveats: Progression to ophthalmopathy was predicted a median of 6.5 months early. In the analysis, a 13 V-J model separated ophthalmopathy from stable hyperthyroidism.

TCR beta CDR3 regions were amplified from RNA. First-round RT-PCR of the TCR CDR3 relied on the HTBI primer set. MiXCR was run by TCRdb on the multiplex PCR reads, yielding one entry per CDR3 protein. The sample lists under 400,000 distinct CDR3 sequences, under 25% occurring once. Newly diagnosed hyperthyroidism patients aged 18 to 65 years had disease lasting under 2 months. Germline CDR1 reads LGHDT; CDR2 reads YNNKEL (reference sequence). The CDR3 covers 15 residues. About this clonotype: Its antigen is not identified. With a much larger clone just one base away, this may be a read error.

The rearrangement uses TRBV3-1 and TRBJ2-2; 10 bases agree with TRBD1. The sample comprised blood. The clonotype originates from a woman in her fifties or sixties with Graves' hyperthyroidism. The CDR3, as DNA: TGTGTCAGCAGCCAGGGGGACAGGGGATCCGGGGAGCTGTTTTTT. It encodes CVSSQGDRGSGELFF.